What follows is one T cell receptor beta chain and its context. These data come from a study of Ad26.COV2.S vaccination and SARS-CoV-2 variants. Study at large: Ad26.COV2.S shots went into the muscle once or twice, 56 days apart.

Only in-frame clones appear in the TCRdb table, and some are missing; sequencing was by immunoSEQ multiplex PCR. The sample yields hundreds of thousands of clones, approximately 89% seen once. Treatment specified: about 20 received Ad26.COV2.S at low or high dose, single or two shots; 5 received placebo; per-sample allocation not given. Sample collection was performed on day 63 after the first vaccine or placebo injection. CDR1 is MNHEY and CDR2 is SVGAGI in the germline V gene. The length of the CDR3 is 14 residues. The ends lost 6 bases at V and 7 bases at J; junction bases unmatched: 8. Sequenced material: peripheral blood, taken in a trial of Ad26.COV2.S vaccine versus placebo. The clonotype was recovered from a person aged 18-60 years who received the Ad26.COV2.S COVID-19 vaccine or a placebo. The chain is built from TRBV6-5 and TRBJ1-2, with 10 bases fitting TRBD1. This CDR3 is CASRPPGQGSGYTF. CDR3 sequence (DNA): TGTGCCAGCAGGCCCCCGGGACAGGGGTCTGGCTACACCTTC.